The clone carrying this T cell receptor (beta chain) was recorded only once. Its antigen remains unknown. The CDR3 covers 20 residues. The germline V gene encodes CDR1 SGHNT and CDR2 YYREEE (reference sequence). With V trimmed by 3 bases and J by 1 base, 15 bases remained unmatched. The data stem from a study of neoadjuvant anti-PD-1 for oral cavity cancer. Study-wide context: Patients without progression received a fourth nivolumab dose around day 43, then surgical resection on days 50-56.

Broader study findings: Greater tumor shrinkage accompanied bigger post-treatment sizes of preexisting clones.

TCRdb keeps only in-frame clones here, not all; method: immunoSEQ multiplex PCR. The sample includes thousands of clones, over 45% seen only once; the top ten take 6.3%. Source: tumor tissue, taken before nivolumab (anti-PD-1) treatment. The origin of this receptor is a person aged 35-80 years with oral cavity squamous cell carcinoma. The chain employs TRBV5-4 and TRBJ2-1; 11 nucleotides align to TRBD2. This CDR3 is CASSSGPLAGGMLSYNEQFF. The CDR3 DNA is TGTGCCAGCAGCTCTGGCCCCCTAGCGGGGGGCATGTTATCCTACAATGAGCAGTTCTTC.